These 19 T cell receptor beta chains share one sample of origin, sequenced in a study of lymphopenia after photon versus proton radiotherapy. TCRdb's copy holds only in-frame clones and misses some; the assay was immunoSEQ multiplex PCR. This table has approximately 66,000 clones, more than 75% appearing once. The sequencing here drew on peripheral blood, taken from a patient treated with photon-based radiotherapy. The receptors were gathered from a man aged 40-50 years with gastric cancer.

The CDR3 spells CASSSREGNQPQHF. The CDR3, as DNA: TGTGCCAGCAGCTCCCGGGAGGGGAATCAGCCCCAGCATTTT. This chain connects TRBV7-8 to TRBJ1-5; a possible D gene is TRBD1 (5 bases). V lost 4 bases and J 4 bases, leaving 11 bases between the germline ends. CDR1 is SGHVS and CDR2 is FQNEAQ in the germline V gene. This CDR3 is 14 amino acids long. Full variable domain (rest looked up from reference TRBV7-8 and TRBJ1-5): GAGVSQSPRYKVAKRGQDVALRCDPISGHVSLFWYQQALGQGPEFLTYFQNEAQLDKSGLPSDRFFAERPEGSVSTLKIQRTQQEDSAVYLCASSSREGNQPQHFGDGTRLSIL.

The chain uses TRBV30 and TRBJ1-4; no definite D call. Germline-derived CDR1 and CDR2 are GTSNPN and SVGIG (reference sequence). The length of the CDR3 is 15 residues. V was trimmed by 0 bases and J by 8 bases, leaving 16 bases between them. CDR3 in DNA: TGTGCCTGGAGTGTACAACAGAGCGTTGGCGAAAAACTGTTTTTT. Translating it yields CAWSVQQSVGEKLFF. Full variable domain (rest looked up from reference TRBV30 and TRBJ1-4): SQTIHQWPATLVQPVGSPLSLECTVEGTSNPNLYWYRQAAGRGLQLLFYSVGIGQISSEVPQNLSASRPQDRQFILSSKKLLLSDSGFYLCAWSVQQSVGEKLFFGSGTQLSVL.

V gene TRBV10-2 combines with J gene TRBJ2-1; 11 positions agree with TRBD2. The CDR3 length is 17 residues. V lost 0 bases, J lost 7 bases, and 8 bases stayed unmatched. CDR1 is WSHSY, CDR2 SAAADI, per germline. The CDR3 here is CASSESSGGAGRNEQFF. The DNA of the CDR3 is TGCGCCAGCAGTGAGTCTAGCGGGGGGGCCGGGCGGAATGAGCAGTTCTTC.

The V call is TRBV4-3, the J call TRBJ1-4; no clear D gene. V lost 0 bases to trimming and J lost 8 bases, with 13 bases between them. Germline loops: CDR1 LGHNA, CDR2 YSLEER. The CDR3 runs 15 residues. CDR3 in amino acids: CASSQEWGYKEKLFF. Here the CDR3 DNA reads TGCGCCAGCAGCCAAGAATGGGGTTATAAAGAAAAACTGTTTTTT.

V gene TRBV7-2 combines with J gene TRBJ2-7; D gene ambiguous. V shed 7 bases and J shed 4 bases, with 11 bases lying between them. The CDR3 length is 12 residues. Germline V gene data show CDR1 as SGHTA and CDR2 as FQGNSA. DNA of the CDR3: TGTGCCAGCACTTCGGAACGGTACGAGCAGTACTTC. Translation gives CASTSERYEQYF.

The V call is TRBV15, the J call TRBJ1-2; the match to TRBD1 covers 9 bases. The J segment lost 5 bases and the V segment lost 5 bases, leaving 12 bases of the junction unmatched. The germline CDR1 and CDR2 sequences are LNHNV and YYDKDF (reference sequence). The CDR3 is made up of 16 amino acids. Here the CDR3 reads CATSGKGQGVGYGYTF. Written as DNA, the CDR3 is TGTGCCACCAGCGGAAAGGGACAGGGTGTAGGGTATGGCTACACCTTC.

The CDR3: CASSTRRTGAFF. The CDR3 nucleotides read TGTGCCAGTAGTACGAGGAGGACGGGAGCTTTCTTT. The chain combines TRBV19 with TRBJ1-1; no clear D. CDR3 length equals 12 residues. The germline V and J ends were trimmed by 4 bases and 10 bases, with 13 bases remaining between them. Germline V lookup: CDR1 LNHDA, CDR2 SQIVND (reference sequence).

The CDR3, as DNA: TGCGCCAGCAGCTCGCAGGTGGTTGGGAACACTGAAGCTTTCTTT. Translated: CASSSQVVGNTEAFF. This chain joins TRBV5-1 and TRBJ1-1, with D uncertain. Germline values: CDR1 SGHRS, CDR2 YFSETQ. The V end lost 3 bases, the J end lost 1 base, and 13 bases lay between the germline ends. The CDR3 loop spans 15 amino acids.

The sample holds one count of this clone. The rearrangement joins TRBV7-7 to TRBJ2-2; D is unresolved. Germline assignment: CDR1 SSHAT and CDR2 FNYEAQ (reference sequence). The CDR3 has 13 residues. Deletions cut 5 bases from V and 4 bases from J, with 8 bases between. DNA of the CDR3: TGTGCCAGCAGCCCGGGTGTCACCGGGGAGCTGTTTTTT. It yields the protein CASSPGVTGELFF.

The chain links TRBV27 to TRBJ1-5; maybe TRBD1 (5 bases). CDR1 and CDR2 (germline): MNHEY, SMNVEV (reference sequence). This CDR3 is built from 18 residues. Between the trimmed V and J ends, which lost 4 bases and 3 bases, there was a span of 22 bases. This CDR3 reads CASSSSDNAWAINQPQHF. Written as DNA, the CDR3 is TGTGCCAGCAGTTCCTCGGACAACGCGTGGGCCATCAATCAGCCCCAGCATTTT.

The chain carries TRBV5-1 and TRBJ1-2; 9 bases agree with TRBD1. The CDR3 loop spans 15 amino acids. Germline V gene lookup returns CDR1 SGHRS and CDR2 YFSETQ. After removal of 4 bases from V and 4 bases from J, the junction contained 8 bases not matched to a gene. The CDR3 sequence is CASSDPQGALYGYTF. In DNA, the CDR3 is TGCGCCAGCAGCGACCCACAGGGGGCCCTCTATGGCTACACCTTC.

In nucleotides, the CDR3 is TGTGCCAGCTCGCTACAGGGGGCGAACACCGGGGAGCTGTTTTTT. Translated: CASSLQGANTGELFF. The chain is built from TRBV18 and TRBJ2-2; TRBD1 aligns across 8 bases. The CDR3 runs 15 residues. The J segment lost 0 bases and the V segment lost 6 bases, leaving 3 bases of the junction unmatched. The germline gives CDR1 KGHSH, CDR2 LQKENI.

The V call is TRBV19, the J call TRBJ1-2; TRBD1 agrees at 7 bases. The CDR3 has 16 residues. V was pared by 5 bases and J by 4 bases, with 13 bases of the junction left unmatched. Germline V gene lookup returns CDR1 LNHDA and CDR2 SQIVND (reference sequence). Here the CDR3 DNA reads TGTGCCAGTAGTGTGGCAGGGGGGACCAACCTCTATGGCTACACCTTC. It yields the protein CASSVAGGTNLYGYTF.

The chain has TRBV6-5 and TRBJ2-7; unclear D gene. CDR3 length: 11 amino acids. Deletions cut 2 bases from V and 3 bases from J, with 2 bases between. Germline assignment: CDR1 MNHEY and CDR2 SVGAGI. The CDR3 region is CASSYNYEQYF. The CDR3 coding sequence is TGTGCCAGCAGTTACAACTACGAGCAGTACTTC.

The chain carries TRBV5-1 and TRBJ2-1; 11 bases align to TRBD2. Trimming removed 0 bases from V and 6 bases from J; junction bases left unmatched: 2. Germline CDR1 is SGHRS and CDR2 is YFSETQ. This CDR3 has 15 amino acids. The CDR3 loop reads CASSLELAGANEQFF. The DNA for the CDR3 is TGCGCCAGCAGCTTGGAACTAGCGGGGGCCAATGAGCAGTTCTTC.

This chain connects TRBV4-1 to TRBJ1-3; a weak D match, TRBD1 (5 bases). Looked up from germline, CDR1 is MGHRA and CDR2 is YSYEKL. This CDR3 region has 16 residues. The V end was cut by 0 bases, the J end by 0 bases, with 9 bases between. CDR3: CASSQETAYSGNTIYF. The CDR3 nucleotides are TGCGCCAGCAGCCAAGAGACAGCCTACTCTGGAAACACCATATATTTT.

This clone has just a few counts. The chain recombines TRBV30 with TRBJ2-7; D is uncertain. V dropped 5 bases and J dropped 2 bases, with 16 bases sitting between them. CDR1 is GTSNPN, CDR2 SVGIG, per germline (reference sequence). The CDR3 is made up of 14 amino acids. The CDR3 DNA reads TGTGCCTGGGTAAGGGTTGGTCCCCCCTACGAGCAGTACTTC. Translated: CAWVRVGPPYEQYF.

This clone was seen more than once but under ten times. The rearrangement links TRBV7-3 to TRBJ1-6; TRBD1 aligns across 9 bases. V lost 2 bases and J lost 10; bases outside the gene matches: 3. CDR3 length equals 14 residues. From germline, CDR1 is SGHTA and CDR2 FQGTGA. CDR3 loop: CASSLRTGASPLHF. The DNA of the CDR3 is TGTGCCAGCAGCTTACGGACAGGGGCCTCACCCCTCCACTTT.

The J gene is TRBJ2-3, the V gene TRBV6-4, with D possibly matching TRBD1 (6 bases). Trimming removed 7 bases from V and 1 base from J, with 12 bases in between. The CDR3 has 14 amino acids. Germline V gene data show CDR1 as MRHNA and CDR2 as SNTAGT. CDR3 loop: CASNQGTGTDTQYF. DNA of the CDR3: TGTGCCAGCAACCAGGGGACGGGCACAGATACGCAGTATTTT.